A selection of T cell receptor beta chains follows, all from one sample in a study of CD8 T cells in ankylosing spondylitis. TCRdb processed the 5' RACE reads anew with MiXCR; each CDR3 protein has one entry. Among about 170,000 distinct CDR3 sequences listed, around 16% were seen once. Sequenced sample: blood, either unsorted or a sorted T cell fraction (not recorded which). The receptors were sampled from a male donor with ankylosing spondylitis or in good health (not recorded which). Each CDR3 is given with its conserved first and last residue. Fields, in order: CDR3 DNA, CDR3 protein, clone size, V gene, D gene, J gene. D genes are given only for firm matches. Size is stated for part of the rows, as once, few or many counts, or as a class when the clone is expanded.

CDR3nt: TGTGCCAGCAGTTACTCCGATACGCAGTATTTT; CDR3aa: CASSYSDTQYF; abundance: few; v_gene: TRBV6-2/TRBV6-3; d_gene: NA; j_gene: TRBJ2-3
CDR3nt: TGTGCCAGCAGTTCCCCGCTGGACGAGCAGTACTTC; CDR3aa: CASSSPLDEQYF; abundance: few; v_gene: TRBV28; d_gene: NA; j_gene: TRBJ2-7
CDR3nt: TGCAGTGCTAGCGGGGCTCCCGGAGCAGGGAGCTCCTACGAGCAGTACTTC; CDR3aa: CSASGAPGAGSSYEQYF; abundance: many; v_gene: TRBV20-1; d_gene: NA; j_gene: TRBJ2-7
CDR3nt: TGTGCCAGCAGTTTACTAGCCACAGATACGCAGTATTTT; CDR3aa: CASSLLATDTQYF; abundance: many; v_gene: TRBV12-3/TRBV12-4; d_gene: NA; j_gene: TRBJ2-3
CDR3nt: TGCGCCAGCAGCTTGGGGCGGGGGTCATCCTACGAGCAGTACTTC; CDR3aa: CASSLGRGSSYEQYF; abundance: many; v_gene: TRBV5-1; d_gene: TRBD2; j_gene: TRBJ2-7
CDR3nt: TGTGCCAGCAGCCGTCTAGCCTACAATGAGCAGTTCTTC; CDR3aa: CASSRLAYNEQFF; abundance: many; v_gene: TRBV12-3/TRBV12-4; d_gene: NA; j_gene: TRBJ2-1
CDR3nt: TGTGCCAGCAGCAACGATCAGTCAATTCAGTACTTC; CDR3aa: CASSNDQSIQYF; abundance: many; v_gene: TRBV6-5; d_gene: NA; j_gene: TRBJ2-4
CDR3nt: TGTGCCAGCAGTGAAGGGCGGAGCTCCTACAATGAGCAGTTCTTC; CDR3aa: CASSEGRSSYNEQFF; abundance: NA; v_gene: TRBV2; d_gene: NA; j_gene: TRBJ2-1
CDR3nt: TGCGCCAGCAGCAAATCGGACAGGTACCAAGAGACCCAGTACTTC; CDR3aa: CASSKSDRYQETQYF; abundance: many; v_gene: TRBV4-1; d_gene: TRBD1; j_gene: TRBJ2-5
CDR3nt: TGTGCCAGCAGTTTCGGACTAGCGGGAGCGGATACGCAGTATTTT; CDR3aa: CASSFGLAGADTQYF; abundance: many; v_gene: TRBV12-3/TRBV12-4; d_gene: TRBD2; j_gene: TRBJ2-3
CDR3nt: TGTGCCAGCAGTCCCTCGGGACAGGGGGCGGCGGCCAAAAACATTCAGTACTTC; CDR3aa: CASSPSGQGAAAKNIQYF; abundance: NA; v_gene: TRBV28; d_gene: TRBD1; j_gene: TRBJ2-4
CDR3nt: TGCAGTGCTAGAGATTTAGGACTAGCGGGAGGGACCGGGGAGCTGTTTTTT; CDR3aa: CSARDLGLAGGTGELFF; abundance: NA; v_gene: TRBV20-1; d_gene: TRBD2; j_gene: TRBJ2-2
CDR3nt: TGTGCCAGCAGTTACTCGACGGCTGAGCAGTTCTTC; CDR3aa: CASSYSTAEQFF; abundance: few; v_gene: TRBV6-2/TRBV6-3; d_gene: NA; j_gene: TRBJ2-1
CDR3nt: TGTGCCAGCAGCGCTCCGGGTGGCTACACCTTC; CDR3aa: CASSAPGGYTF; abundance: many; v_gene: TRBV9; d_gene: NA; j_gene: TRBJ1-2
CDR3nt: TGCAGTGGCGCCGGGACAGAAGAGACCCAGTACTTC; CDR3aa: CSGAGTEETQYF; abundance: many; v_gene: TRBV20-1; d_gene: TRBD1; j_gene: TRBJ2-5
CDR3nt: TGTGCCAGCAGCCCCCTGATTACTCTCGGGACCGAGCAGTACTTC; CDR3aa: CASSPLITLGTEQYF; abundance: few; v_gene: TRBV7-2; d_gene: NA; j_gene: TRBJ2-7
CDR3nt: TGCAGTGCCCCGACAGTAGCCAAAAACATTCAGTACTTC; CDR3aa: CSAPTVAKNIQYF; abundance: many; v_gene: TRBV20-1; d_gene: NA; j_gene: TRBJ2-4
CDR3nt: TGTGCCATCAGTGAGACGACAGATACGCAGTATTTT; CDR3aa: CAISETTDTQYF; abundance: many; v_gene: TRBV10-3; d_gene: NA; j_gene: TRBJ2-3
CDR3nt: TGCGCCAGCAGCGAAGGACAGGTCCGGGAGCTGTTTTTT; CDR3aa: CASSEGQVRELFF; abundance: many; v_gene: TRBV5-1; d_gene: TRBD1; j_gene: TRBJ2-2
CDR3nt: TGTGCCAGCAGTTTTAGACAGGACTCCTACGAGCAGTACTTC; CDR3aa: CASSFRQDSYEQYF; abundance: few; v_gene: TRBV7-2; d_gene: NA; j_gene: TRBJ2-7
CDR3nt: TGCGCCAGCAGCTCCTCGAGACAGGACCTACGGTACGAGCAGTACTTC; CDR3aa: CASSSSRQDLRYEQYF; abundance: many; v_gene: TRBV5-1; d_gene: NA; j_gene: TRBJ2-7
CDR3nt: TGTGCCATCAGTGAGTCGGGTCAGGGTACAGATACGCAGTATTTT; CDR3aa: CAISESGQGTDTQYF; abundance: many; v_gene: TRBV10-3; d_gene: NA; j_gene: TRBJ2-3
CDR3nt: TGCGCCAGCAGCTTGACAGGGCCCGATACGCAGTATTTT; CDR3aa: CASSLTGPDTQYF; abundance: many; v_gene: TRBV5-1; d_gene: NA; j_gene: TRBJ2-3
CDR3nt: TGTGCCAGCAGCTTACGATGGTGGACTAGCGGGAGGACCCTCTACAATGAGCAGTTCTTC; CDR3aa: CASSLRWWTSGRTLYNEQFF; abundance: many; v_gene: TRBV11-2; d_gene: TRBD2; j_gene: TRBJ2-1
CDR3nt: TGTGCCAGCAGTGGTCTCGAGGCGCGGCGGGAGCTGTTTTTT; CDR3aa: CASSGLEARRELFF; abundance: NA; v_gene: TRBV27; d_gene: NA; j_gene: TRBJ2-2
CDR3nt: TGTGCCACCAGTGACCCGGGACAGGACATAGGCTCCGGGACCCAGTACTTC; CDR3aa: CATSDPGQDIGSGTQYF; abundance: NA; v_gene: TRBV24-1; d_gene: TRBD1; j_gene: TRBJ2-5
CDR3nt: TGCGCCAGCAGCCTCGGGACAGGGGGTAATGAAAAACTGTTTTTT; CDR3aa: CASSLGTGGNEKLFF; abundance: many; v_gene: TRBV5-1; d_gene: TRBD1; j_gene: TRBJ1-4
CDR3nt: TGTGCCAGCAGTTACAGACAGGTGAACTACAATGAGCAGTTCTTC; CDR3aa: CASSYRQVNYNEQFF; abundance: few; v_gene: TRBV6-2/TRBV6-3; d_gene: NA; j_gene: TRBJ2-1
CDR3nt: TGTGCCAGCAGCTCCAGGGCCAACTATGGCTACACCTTC; CDR3aa: CASSSRANYGYTF; abundance: many; v_gene: TRBV7-2; d_gene: NA; j_gene: TRBJ1-2
CDR3nt: TGCAGTGCTTCCTCGGGGTCCGGGAGGTACTACGAGCAGTACTTC; CDR3aa: CSASSGSGRYYEQYF; abundance: many; v_gene: TRBV20-1; d_gene: TRBD2; j_gene: TRBJ2-7
CDR3nt: TGCGCCAGCAGCTTGTGGCAGGGTAATAACGAGCAGTACTTC; CDR3aa: CASSLWQGNNEQYF; abundance: many; v_gene: TRBV5-1; d_gene: NA; j_gene: TRBJ2-7
CDR3nt: TGTGCCAGCGGGGGAGGGGCCCATCAGCCCCAGCATTTT; CDR3aa: CASGGGAHQPQHF; abundance: few; v_gene: TRBV28; d_gene: NA; j_gene: TRBJ1-5
CDR3nt: TGTGCCAGCAGTAGTATGGCGGGAGGGATCTCCTACGAGCAGTACTTC; CDR3aa: CASSSMAGGISYEQYF; abundance: few; v_gene: TRBV5-5; d_gene: TRBD2; j_gene: TRBJ2-7
CDR3nt: TGTGCCAGCAGTTCGAGTCCACAGCCCCAGCATTTT; CDR3aa: CASSSSPQPQHF; abundance: NA; v_gene: TRBV28; d_gene: NA; j_gene: TRBJ1-5
CDR3nt: TGTGCCAGCAGCTTAGGGTTCGGGCAGGGCTCAGATACGCAGTATTTT; CDR3aa: CASSLGFGQGSDTQYF; abundance: many; v_gene: TRBV7-8; d_gene: NA; j_gene: TRBJ2-3
CDR3nt: TGCAGTGCTAGAGCCCCACTAGCGGAGAGCTCCTACAATGAGCAGTTCTTC; CDR3aa: CSARAPLAESSYNEQFF; abundance: NA; v_gene: TRBV20-1; d_gene: TRBD2; j_gene: TRBJ2-1
CDR3nt: TGTGCCAGCAGTCGACTGGGTCGGACTAGCGGGAACATTCAGTACTTC; CDR3aa: CASSRLGRTSGNIQYF; abundance: many; v_gene: TRBV12-3/TRBV12-4; d_gene: TRBD2; j_gene: TRBJ2-4
CDR3nt: TGTGCCAGCAGCTTTGGCCTAGCGGGAGGAGCCTACAATGAGCAGTTCTTC; CDR3aa: CASSFGLAGGAYNEQFF; abundance: NA; v_gene: TRBV5-4; d_gene: TRBD2; j_gene: TRBJ2-1
CDR3nt: TGCGCCAGCAGCTTGGGACGTATAAGAGACACTGAAGCTTTCTTT; CDR3aa: CASSLGRIRDTEAFF; abundance: medium-sized; v_gene: TRBV5-1; d_gene: NA; j_gene: TRBJ1-1
CDR3nt: TGCAGCGTTCCCCGACCCCTCGGAAATGAGCAGTTCTTC; CDR3aa: CSVPRPLGNEQFF; abundance: few; v_gene: TRBV29-1; d_gene: NA; j_gene: TRBJ2-1
CDR3nt: TGCGCCAGCAGCCAACCCGGGACGGTACTTGGCTACACCTTC; CDR3aa: CASSQPGTVLGYTF; abundance: many; v_gene: TRBV4-1; d_gene: NA; j_gene: TRBJ1-2
CDR3nt: TGCGCCAGCAGCAGCGGGACAGCGAACACTGAAGCTTTCTTT; CDR3aa: CASSSGTANTEAFF; abundance: many; v_gene: TRBV5-1; d_gene: TRBD1; j_gene: TRBJ1-1
CDR3nt: TGTGCCAGCAATCGGGCTAGCGCGAACACCGGGGAGCTGTTTTTT; CDR3aa: CASNRASANTGELFF; abundance: NA; v_gene: TRBV12-3/TRBV12-4; d_gene: NA; j_gene: TRBJ2-2
CDR3nt: TGTGCCAGCAGTTTAATTAGCGGCTACAATGAGCAGTTCTTC; CDR3aa: CASSLISGYNEQFF; abundance: many; v_gene: TRBV12-3/TRBV12-4; d_gene: NA; j_gene: TRBJ2-1
CDR3nt: TGTGCCAGCAGCCAAGATGTGGGACAGGGGAGCCCCACAGATACGCAGTATTTT; CDR3aa: CASSQDVGQGSPTDTQYF; abundance: many; v_gene: TRBV3-1; d_gene: TRBD1; j_gene: TRBJ2-3